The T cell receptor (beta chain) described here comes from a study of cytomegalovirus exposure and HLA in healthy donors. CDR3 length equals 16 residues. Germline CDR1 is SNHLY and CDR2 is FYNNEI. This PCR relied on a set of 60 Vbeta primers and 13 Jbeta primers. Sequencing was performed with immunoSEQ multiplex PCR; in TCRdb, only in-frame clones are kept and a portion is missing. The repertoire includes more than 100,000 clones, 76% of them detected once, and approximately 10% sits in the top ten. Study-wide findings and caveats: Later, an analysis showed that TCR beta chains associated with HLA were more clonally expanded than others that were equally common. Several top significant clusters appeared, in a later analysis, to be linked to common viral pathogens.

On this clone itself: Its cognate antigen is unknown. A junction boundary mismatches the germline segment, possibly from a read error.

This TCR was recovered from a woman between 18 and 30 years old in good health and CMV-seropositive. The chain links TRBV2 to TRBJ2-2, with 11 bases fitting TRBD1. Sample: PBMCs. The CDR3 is CASSADRGLNTGELLF. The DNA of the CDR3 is TGTGCCAGCAGTGCGGACAGGGGGCTGAACACCGGGGAGCTGCTTTTT.